This T cell receptor (beta chain) appears in the sequencing data of a study of blood T cell repertoires in COVID-19. Across the whole study: Donors in the United States, Italy and Spain gave samples during acute or convalescent COVID-19. Sources were T cells, B-cell-depleted T cells, or PBMCs; the material itself was cDNA or gDNA.

The data were produced by immunoSEQ multiplex PCR, yet TCRdb's version contains in-frame clones alone and is incomplete. The sample consists of around 300,000 clones, about nine tenths of them appearing once. This clone appeared once. The CDR3 consists of 15 residues. Germline values: CDR1 SGHNT, CDR2 YENEEA. Trimming took 11 bases from V and 8 from J; bases not matched to a gene: 12. What was sequenced was peripheral blood. This sequence was found in a woman aged 40-49 years who had recovered from COVID-19. The chain combines TRBV11-3 with TRBJ2-1; 13 bases are a match to TRBD2. CDR3 sequence: CASPGTSGESDEQFF. The DNA of the CDR3 is TGTGCCTCACCTGGGACTAGCGGGGAATCGGATGAGCAGTTCTTC.